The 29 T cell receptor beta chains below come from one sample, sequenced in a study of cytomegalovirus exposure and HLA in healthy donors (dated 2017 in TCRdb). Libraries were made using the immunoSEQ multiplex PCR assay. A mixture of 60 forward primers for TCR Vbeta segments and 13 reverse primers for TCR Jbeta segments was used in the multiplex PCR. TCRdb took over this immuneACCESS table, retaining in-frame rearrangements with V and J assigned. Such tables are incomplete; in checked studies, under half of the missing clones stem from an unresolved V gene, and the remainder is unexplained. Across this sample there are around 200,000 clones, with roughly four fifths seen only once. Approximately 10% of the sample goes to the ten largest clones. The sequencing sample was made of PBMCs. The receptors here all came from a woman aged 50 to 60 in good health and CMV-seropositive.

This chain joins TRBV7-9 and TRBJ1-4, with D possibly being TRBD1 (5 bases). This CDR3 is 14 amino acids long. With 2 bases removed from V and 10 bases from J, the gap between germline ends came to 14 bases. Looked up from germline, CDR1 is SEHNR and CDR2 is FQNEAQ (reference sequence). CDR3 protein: CASSLSGKGAKLFF. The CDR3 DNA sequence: TGTGCCAGCAGCTTATCAGGGAAAGGGGCAAAACTGTTTTTT.

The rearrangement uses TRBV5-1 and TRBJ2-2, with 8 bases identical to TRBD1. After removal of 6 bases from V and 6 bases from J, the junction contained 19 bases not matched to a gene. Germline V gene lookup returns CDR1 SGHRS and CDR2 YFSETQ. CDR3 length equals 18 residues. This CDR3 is CASNFRPRAGGEAGELFF. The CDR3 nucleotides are TGCGCCAGCAACTTCAGGCCACGTGCAGGGGGCGAAGCCGGGGAGCTGTTTTTT.

For the CDR3, the DNA is TGTGCCAGCAGCTTAGGGGCTTCTAAGGAGACCCAGTACTTC. Translation gives CASSLGASKETQYF. The chain combines TRBV7-2 with TRBJ2-5; D unresolved. From germline, CDR1 is SGHTA and CDR2 FQGNSA. CDR3 length: 14 amino acids. With 1 base removed from V and 5 bases from J, the gap between germline ends came to 11 bases.

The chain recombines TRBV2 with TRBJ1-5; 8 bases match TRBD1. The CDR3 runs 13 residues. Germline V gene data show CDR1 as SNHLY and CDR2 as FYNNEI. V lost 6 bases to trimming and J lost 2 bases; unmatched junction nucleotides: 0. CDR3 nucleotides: TGTGCCAGCAGGACAGGGGGCAATCAGCCCCAGCATTTT. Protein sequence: CASRTGGNQPQHF.

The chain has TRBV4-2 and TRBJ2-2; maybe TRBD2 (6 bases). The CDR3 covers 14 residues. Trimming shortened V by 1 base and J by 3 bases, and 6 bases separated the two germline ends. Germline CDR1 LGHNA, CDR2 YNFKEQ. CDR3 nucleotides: TGTGCCAGCAGCCAAGGACTAGACACCGGGGAGCTGTTTTTT. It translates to CASSQGLDTGELFF.

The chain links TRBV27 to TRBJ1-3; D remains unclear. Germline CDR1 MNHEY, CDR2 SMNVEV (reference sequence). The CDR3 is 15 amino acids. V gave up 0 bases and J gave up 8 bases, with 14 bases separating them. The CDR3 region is CASSLSSRGRDTIYF. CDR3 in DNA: TGTGCCAGCAGTTTATCGTCACGAGGGAGAGACACCATATATTTT.

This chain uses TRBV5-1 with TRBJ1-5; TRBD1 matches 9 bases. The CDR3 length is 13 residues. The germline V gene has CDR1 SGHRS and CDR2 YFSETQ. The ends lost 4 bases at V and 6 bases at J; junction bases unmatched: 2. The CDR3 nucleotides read TGCGCCAGCAGCAAGGGACAGGGTCAGCCCCAGCATTTT. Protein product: CASSKGQGQPQHF.

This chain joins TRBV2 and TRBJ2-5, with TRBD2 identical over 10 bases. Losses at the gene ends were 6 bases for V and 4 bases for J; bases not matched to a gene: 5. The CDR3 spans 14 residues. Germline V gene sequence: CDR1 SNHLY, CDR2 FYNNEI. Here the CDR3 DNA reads TGTGCCAGCAGGCGGCTAGCGGGGGTAGAGACCCAGTACTTC. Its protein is CASRRLAGVETQYF.

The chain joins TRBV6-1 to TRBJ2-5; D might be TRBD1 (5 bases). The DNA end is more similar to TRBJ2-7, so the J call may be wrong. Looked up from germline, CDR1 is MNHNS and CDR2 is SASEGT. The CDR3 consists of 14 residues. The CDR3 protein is CASSPDIFSYEQYF. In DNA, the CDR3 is TGTGCCAGCAGTCCGGACATATTCTCCTACGAGCAGTACTTC.

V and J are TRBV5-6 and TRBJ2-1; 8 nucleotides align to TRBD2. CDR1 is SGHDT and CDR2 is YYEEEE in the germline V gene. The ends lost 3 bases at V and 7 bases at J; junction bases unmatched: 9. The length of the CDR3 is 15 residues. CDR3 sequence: CASSYFPGGTNEQFF. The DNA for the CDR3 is TGTGCCAGCAGCTATTTTCCGGGGGGGACTAATGAGCAGTTCTTC. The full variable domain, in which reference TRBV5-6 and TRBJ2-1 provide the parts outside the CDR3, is DAGVTQSPTHLIKTRGQQVTLRCSPKSGHDTVSWYQQALGQGPQFIFQYYEEEERQRGNFPDRFSGHQFPNYSSELNVNALLLGDSALYLCASSYFPGGTNEQFFGPGTRLTVL.

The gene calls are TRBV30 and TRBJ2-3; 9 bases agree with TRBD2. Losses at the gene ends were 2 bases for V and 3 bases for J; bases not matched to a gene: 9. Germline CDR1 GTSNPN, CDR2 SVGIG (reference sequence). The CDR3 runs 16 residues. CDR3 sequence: CAWSSGGRLRTDTQYF. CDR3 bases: TGTGCCTGGAGTAGCGGGGGGCGCCTTCGGACAGATACGCAGTATTTT.

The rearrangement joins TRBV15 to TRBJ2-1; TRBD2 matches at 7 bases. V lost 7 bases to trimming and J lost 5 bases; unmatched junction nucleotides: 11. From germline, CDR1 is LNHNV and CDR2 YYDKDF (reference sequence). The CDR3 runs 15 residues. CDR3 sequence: CATKNGGGYDNEQFF. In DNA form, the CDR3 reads TGTGCCACCAAAAACGGCGGGGGTTACGACAATGAGCAGTTCTTC. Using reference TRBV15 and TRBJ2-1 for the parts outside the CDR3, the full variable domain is DAMVIQNPRYQVTQFGKPVTLSCSQTLNHNVMYWYQQKSSQAPKLLFHYYDKDFNNEADTPDNFQSRRPNTSFCFLDIRSPGLGDTAMYLCATKNGGGYDNEQFFGPGTRLTVL.

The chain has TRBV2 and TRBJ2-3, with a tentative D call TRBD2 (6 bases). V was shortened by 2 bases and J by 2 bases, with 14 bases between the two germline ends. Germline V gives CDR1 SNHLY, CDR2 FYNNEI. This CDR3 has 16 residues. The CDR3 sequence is CASSEPLAPPTDTQYF. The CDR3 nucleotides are TGTGCCAGCAGTGAACCCCTAGCGCCACCCACAGATACGCAGTATTTT.

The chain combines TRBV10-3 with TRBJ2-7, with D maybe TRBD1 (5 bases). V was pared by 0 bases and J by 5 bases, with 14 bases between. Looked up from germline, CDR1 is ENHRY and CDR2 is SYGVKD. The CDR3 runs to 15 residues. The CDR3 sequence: CAISESVGHMDEQYF. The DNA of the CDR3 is TGTGCCATCAGTGAGTCGGTAGGACACATGGACGAGCAGTACTTC.

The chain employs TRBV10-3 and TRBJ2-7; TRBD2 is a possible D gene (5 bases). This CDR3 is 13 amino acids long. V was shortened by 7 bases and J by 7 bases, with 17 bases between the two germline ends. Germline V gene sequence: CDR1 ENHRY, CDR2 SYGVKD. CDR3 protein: CAIKEVNGGEQYF. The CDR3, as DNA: TGTGCCATCAAAGAAGTAAACGGCGGGGAGCAGTACTTC.

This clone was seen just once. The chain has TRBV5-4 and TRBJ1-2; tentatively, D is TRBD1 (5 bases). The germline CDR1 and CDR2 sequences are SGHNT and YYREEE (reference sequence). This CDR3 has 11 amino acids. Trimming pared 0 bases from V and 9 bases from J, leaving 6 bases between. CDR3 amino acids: CASSLEGSYTF. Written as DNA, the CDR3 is TGTGCCAGCAGCTTGGAGGGGAGCTACACCTTC.

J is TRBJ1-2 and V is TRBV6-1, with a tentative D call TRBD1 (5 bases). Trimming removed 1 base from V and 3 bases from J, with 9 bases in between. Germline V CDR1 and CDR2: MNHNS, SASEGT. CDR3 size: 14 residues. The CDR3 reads CASSEGPTDYGYTF. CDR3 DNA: TGTGCCAGCAGTGAAGGACCGACAGACTATGGCTACACCTTC.

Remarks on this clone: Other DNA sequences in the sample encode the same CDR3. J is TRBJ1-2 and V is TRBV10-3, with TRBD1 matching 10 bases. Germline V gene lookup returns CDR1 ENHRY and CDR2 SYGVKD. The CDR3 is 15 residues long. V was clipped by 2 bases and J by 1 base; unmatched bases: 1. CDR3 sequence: CAISEGTGVNYGYTF. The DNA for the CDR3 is TGTGCCATCAGTGAGGGGACAGGGGTTAACTATGGCTACACCTTC.

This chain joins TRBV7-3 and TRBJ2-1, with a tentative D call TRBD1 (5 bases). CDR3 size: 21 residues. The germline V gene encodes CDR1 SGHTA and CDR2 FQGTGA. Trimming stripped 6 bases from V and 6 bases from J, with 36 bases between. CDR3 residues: CASSVQTWGQSRAQGSNEQFF. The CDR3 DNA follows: TGTGCCAGCAGTGTACAGACGTGGGGCCAAAGCAGGGCGCAAGGTAGCAATGAGCAGTTCTTC.

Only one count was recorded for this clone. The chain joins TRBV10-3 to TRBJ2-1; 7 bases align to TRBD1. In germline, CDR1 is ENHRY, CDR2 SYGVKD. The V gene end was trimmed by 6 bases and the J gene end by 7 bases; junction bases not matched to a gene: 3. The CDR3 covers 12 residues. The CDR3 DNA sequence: TGTGCCATCAGACAGGGGAAAAATGAGCAGTTCTTC. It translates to CAIRQGKNEQFF.

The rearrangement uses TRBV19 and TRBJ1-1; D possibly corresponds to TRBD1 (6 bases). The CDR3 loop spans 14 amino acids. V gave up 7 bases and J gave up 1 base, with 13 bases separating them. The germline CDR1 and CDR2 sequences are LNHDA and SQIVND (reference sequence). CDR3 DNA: TGTGCCAGTATCCCGACAGGATGGAACACTGAAGCTTTCTTT. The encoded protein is CASIPTGWNTEAFF.

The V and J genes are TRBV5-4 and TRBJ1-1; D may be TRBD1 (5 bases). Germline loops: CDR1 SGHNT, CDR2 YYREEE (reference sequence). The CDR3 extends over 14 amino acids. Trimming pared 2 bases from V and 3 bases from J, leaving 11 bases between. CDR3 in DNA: TGTGCCAGCAGCTTCCAGGGTAGGGACACTGAAGCTTTCTTT. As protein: CASSFQGRDTEAFF.

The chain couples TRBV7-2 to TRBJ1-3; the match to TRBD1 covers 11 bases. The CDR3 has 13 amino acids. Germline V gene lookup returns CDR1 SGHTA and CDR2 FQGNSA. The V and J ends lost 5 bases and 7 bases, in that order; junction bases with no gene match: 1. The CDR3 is CASSRDRGNTIYF. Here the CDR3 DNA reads TGTGCCAGCAGCCGGGACAGGGGGAACACCATATATTTT.

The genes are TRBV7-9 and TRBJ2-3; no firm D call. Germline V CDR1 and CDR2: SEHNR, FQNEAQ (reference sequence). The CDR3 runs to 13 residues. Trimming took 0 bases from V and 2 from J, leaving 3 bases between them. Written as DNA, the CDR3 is TGTGCCAGCAGCTTAGCGGCCACAGATACGCAGTATTTT. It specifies CASSLAATDTQYF. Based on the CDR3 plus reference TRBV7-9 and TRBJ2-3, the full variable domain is DTGVSQNPRHKITKRGQNVTFRCDPISEHNRLYWYRQTLGQGPEFLTYFQNEAQLEKSRLLSDRFSAERPKGSFSTLEIQRTEQGDSAMYLCASSLAATDTQYFGPGTRLTVL.

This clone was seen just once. CDR3 nucleotides: TGCGCCAGCAGGGCCCCCGGGGGAGGAGATACGCAGTATTTT. This codes for CASRAPGGGDTQYF. V is TRBV10-2 and J is TRBJ2-3, with D possibly being TRBD2 (6 bases). CDR3 size: 14 residues. V dropped 6 bases and J dropped 5 bases, with 15 bases sitting between them. CDR1 is WSHSY, CDR2 SAAADI, per germline.

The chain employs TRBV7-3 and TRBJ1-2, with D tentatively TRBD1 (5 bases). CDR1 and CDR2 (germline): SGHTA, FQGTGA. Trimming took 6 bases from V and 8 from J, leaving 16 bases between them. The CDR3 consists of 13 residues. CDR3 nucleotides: TGTGCCAGCAGACCTCAAGGGGTACTCGGCTACACCTTC. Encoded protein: CASRPQGVLGYTF.

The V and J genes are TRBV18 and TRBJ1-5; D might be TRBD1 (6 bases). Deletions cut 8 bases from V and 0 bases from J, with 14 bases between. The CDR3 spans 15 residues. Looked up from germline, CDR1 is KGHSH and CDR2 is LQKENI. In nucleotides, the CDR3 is TGTGCCAGCGCTGCCGGGACAAGTAGCAATCAGCCCCAGCATTTT. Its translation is CASAAGTSSNQPQHF.

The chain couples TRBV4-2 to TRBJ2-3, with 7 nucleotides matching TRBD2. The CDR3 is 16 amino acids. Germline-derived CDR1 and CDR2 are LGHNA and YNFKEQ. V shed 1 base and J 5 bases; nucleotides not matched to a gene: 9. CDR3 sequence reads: CASSQVSGEAGDTQYF. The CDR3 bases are TGTGCCAGCAGCCAAGTAAGCGGGGAGGCTGGAGATACGCAGTATTTT.

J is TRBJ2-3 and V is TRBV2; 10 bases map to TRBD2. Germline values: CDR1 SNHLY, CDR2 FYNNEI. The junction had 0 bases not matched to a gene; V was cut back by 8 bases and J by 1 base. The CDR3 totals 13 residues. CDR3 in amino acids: CASGTSGTDTQYF. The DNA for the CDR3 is TGTGCCAGCGGGACTAGCGGCACAGATACGCAGTATTTT.